Shown below are 25 T cell receptor beta chains from a single sample sequenced in a study of blood T cell repertoires in COVID-19. Generated by immunoSEQ multiplex PCR, the TCRdb table keeps only in-frame clones and is missing some. The sample includes 73,000 or so clones, approximately 80% of them seen just once. The source material was peripheral blood. Receptor source: a woman aged 60 to 75 with acute or convalescent COVID-19.

Regarding this clone: The sample carries other DNA sequences with the same CDR3. The genes are TRBV19 and TRBJ1-5; the match to TRBD1 covers 10 bases. CDR3 length: 16 residues. CDR1 is LNHDA and CDR2 is SQIVND in the germline V gene (reference sequence). Losses at the gene ends were 4 bases for V and 1 base for J; bases not matched to a gene: 4. CDR3 in DNA: TGTGCCAGTAGTACGCGGACAGGGGGGAGCAATCAGCCCCAGCATTTT. Translation: CASSTRTGGSNQPQHF. The complete variable domain, with remaining parts taken from reference TRBV19 and TRBJ1-5, reads DGGITQSPKYLFRKEGQNVTLSCEQNLNHDAMYWYRQDPGQGLRLIYYSQIVNDFQKGDIAEGYSVSREKKESFPLTVTSAQKNPTAFYLCASSTRTGGSNQPQHFGDGTRLSIL.

The rearrangement joins TRBV6-1 to TRBJ2-2; maybe TRBD1 (6 bases). The CDR3 consists of 15 residues. Germline loops: CDR1 MNHNS, CDR2 SASEGT. The V end was cut by 2 bases, the J end by 4 bases, with 11 bases between. CDR3 coding DNA: TGTGCCAGCAGTGAAAACAGGGTCGGCACCGGGGAGCTGTTTTTT. Translated: CASSENRVGTGELFF.

The genes are TRBV3-1 (or the pseudogene TRBV3-2) and TRBJ1-1; 9 bases are a match to TRBD1. CDR1 LGHDT and CDR2 YNNKEL come from the germline V gene (reference sequence). V trimming: 1 base; J trimming: 1 base; junction bases outside the gene matches: 7. The CDR3 loop spans 17 amino acids. CDR3 amino acids: CASSQGGAGQGNTEAFF. The CDR3 DNA reads as TGTGCCAGCAGCCAAGGAGGTGCGGGACAGGGGAACACTGAAGCTTTCTTT.

V is TRBV5-1 and J is TRBJ2-3, with D perhaps TRBD2 (6 bases). The V end was cut by 0 bases, the J end by 5 bases, with 13 bases between. The CDR3 consists of 15 residues. Germline V gives CDR1 SGHRS, CDR2 YFSETQ. The CDR3 protein is CASSLGSRGRDTQYF. In nucleotides, the CDR3 is TGCGCCAGCAGCTTGGGTTCGCGGGGAAGAGATACGCAGTATTTT.

This clone was recorded a few times. The chain is built from TRBV7-6 and TRBJ2-5; D is ambiguous. The CDR3 loop spans 17 amino acids. The germline V and J ends were trimmed by 1 base and 2 bases, with 17 bases remaining between them. Germline V gene sequence: CDR1 SGHVS, CDR2 FNYEAQ. CDR3 coding DNA: TGTGCCAGCAGCTTAGACTCGATTCGGGTTTGGCAAGAGACCCAGTACTTC. Translation gives CASSLDSIRVWQETQYF.

The V gene is TRBV2, the J gene TRBJ1-1; D remains unclear. Germline V CDR1 and CDR2: SNHLY, FYNNEI. This CDR3 is 14 amino acids long. V was cut by 8 bases and J by 1 base, with 14 bases left in between. In nucleotides, the CDR3 is TGTGCCAGCGCTACCTCGAACAGGAACACTGAAGCTTTCTTT. It codes for CASATSNRNTEAFF. The full variable domain, with the rest looked up from reference TRBV2 and TRBJ1-1, is EPEVTQTPSHQVTQMGQEVILRCVPISNHLYFYWYRQILGQKVEFLVSFYNNEISEKSEIFDDQFSVERPDGSNFTLKIRSTKLEDSAMYFCASATSNRNTEAFFGQGTRLTVV.

This chain links TRBV5-1 with TRBJ2-3; TRBD2 matches at 11 bases. J was trimmed by 3 bases and V by 1 base; bases with no gene match: 1. The CDR3 is 15 amino acids. Germline loops: CDR1 SGHRS, CDR2 YFSETQ. CDR3 loop: CASSLSSGGTDTQYF. CDR3 in DNA: TGCGCCAGCAGCTTGTCTAGCGGGGGGACAGATACGCAGTATTTT.

The V gene is TRBV12-3 or TRBV12-4, the J gene TRBJ1-2, with 8 bases that match TRBD1. Trimming at V came to 6 bases and at J to 8 bases, leaving 8 bases not matched to a gene. The CDR3 has 13 amino acids. Written as DNA, the CDR3 is TGTGCCAGCAGGTCCACAGGGGGTTTGGGCTACACCTTC. It codes for CASRSTGGLGYTF.

This clone was found many times. The chain combines TRBV5-1 with TRBJ1-1; D may be TRBD1 (6 bases). Germline CDR1 is SGHRS and CDR2 is YFSETQ. The CDR3 covers 12 residues. Trimming pared 0 bases from V and 8 bases from J, leaving 8 bases between. CDR3 protein: CASSLAGQEAFF. In DNA form, the CDR3 reads TGCGCCAGCAGCTTGGCCGGACAGGAAGCTTTCTTT.

The CDR3: CAISMQGESEAFF. The CDR3 nucleotides are TGTGCCATCAGCATGCAGGGGGAAAGTGAAGCTTTCTTT. The J gene is TRBJ1-1, the V gene TRBV10-3; 7 bases line up with TRBD1. The germline V gene encodes CDR1 ENHRY and CDR2 SYGVKD. With 6 bases clipped from V and 7 bases from J, the junction kept 8 bases outside the gene matches. This CDR3 spans 13 amino acids.

The chain joins TRBV9 to TRBJ2-3, with D hard to call. This CDR3 has 15 amino acids. V gave up 1 base and J gave up 2 bases, with 11 bases separating them. The germline gives CDR1 SGDLS, CDR2 YYNGEE. CDR3 sequence: CASSVLDKNTDTQYF. The CDR3 nucleotides read TGTGCCAGCAGCGTATTAGACAAAAACACAGATACGCAGTATTTT. The whole variable domain, remainder taken from reference TRBV9 and TRBJ2-3, is DSGVTQTPKHLITATGQRVTLRCSPRSGDLSVYWYQQSLDQGLQFLIQYYNGEERAKGNILERFSAQQFPDLHSELNLSSLELGDSALYFCASSVLDKNTDTQYFGPGTRLTVL.

This clone was observed a few times. V usage is TRBV5-5 and J usage is TRBJ1-6; D gene ambiguous. V was trimmed by 0 bases and J by 7 bases, leaving 5 bases between them. This CDR3 spans 13 amino acids. CDR1 is SGHKS and CDR2 is YYEKEE in the germline V gene (reference sequence). CDR3 coding DNA: TGTGCCAGCAGCTTGGAACAGAATTCACCCCTCCACTTT. Its translation: CASSLEQNSPLHF.

The V and J genes are TRBV7-9 and TRBJ2-5; TRBD2 matches 12 bases. The germline gives CDR1 SEHNR, CDR2 FQNEAQ (reference sequence). The V segment lost 4 bases and the J segment 5 bases; nucleotides outside the gene matches: 5. The CDR3 runs 15 residues. This chain's CDR3 is CASSSLAGGPETQYF. Here the CDR3 DNA reads TGTGCCAGCAGCTCGCTAGCGGGGGGGCCGGAGACCCAGTACTTC.

V usage is TRBV10-2 and J usage is TRBJ1-6; D gene uncertain. There are 13 residues in the CDR3. Germline CDR1 and CDR2: WSHSY and SAAADI. The V gene lost 4 bases and the J gene lost 3 bases, with 4 bases spanning the gap. The CDR3: CASSGSYNSPLHF. CDR3 sequence (DNA): TGCGCCAGCAGTGGCAGCTATAATTCACCCCTCCACTTT.

This clone appeared once. This rearrangement joins TRBV27 to TRBJ2-7; no reliable D call. The V and J ends lost 0 bases and 0 bases respectively, with 9 bases between them. CDR1 and CDR2 (germline): MNHEY, SMNVEV (reference sequence). The CDR3 sequence is 15 residues long. The DNA of the CDR3 is TGTGCCAGCAGTTTATCCTACCGAAGCTCCTACGAGCAGTACTTC. Protein sequence: CASSLSYRSSYEQYF.

The table lists this clone with a few counts. The gene calls are TRBV3-1 (or the pseudogene TRBV3-2) and TRBJ1-3; 9 bases agree with TRBD1. Germline loops: CDR1 LGHDT, CDR2 YNNKEL (reference sequence). V trimming: 1 base; J trimming: 4 bases; junction bases outside the gene matches: 14. This CDR3 contains 19 residues. The CDR3 loop is CASSQGQGTGISLGNTIYF. The CDR3 DNA reads as TGTGCCAGCAGCCAAGGTCAAGGGACAGGGATTTCTCTGGGAAACACCATATATTTT.

V gene TRBV30 combines with J gene TRBJ1-1; 8 nucleotides agree with TRBD1. Per germline, CDR1 GTSNPN and CDR2 SVGIG (reference sequence). This CDR3 comprises 13 residues. V trimming: 2 bases; J trimming: 10 bases; junction bases outside the gene matches: 9. CDR3 sequence reads: CAWSTNRGNGAFF. CDR3 sequence (DNA): TGTGCCTGGAGTACAAACAGGGGGAACGGAGCTTTCTTT.

The V and J genes are TRBV5-1 and TRBJ1-2, with TRBD1 identical over 8 bases. Trimming removed 0 bases from V and 4 bases from J; junction bases left unmatched: 5. CDR1 SGHRS and CDR2 YFSETQ come from the germline V gene. The CDR3 runs to 15 residues. In nucleotides, the CDR3 is TGCGCCAGCAGCTTGGAACAGGGGGTAGCCTATGGCTACACCTTC. This translates into CASSLEQGVAYGYTF.

This clone was seen once. The chain has TRBV11-2 and TRBJ1-5; no clear D. Between the trimmed V and J ends, which lost 4 bases and 3 bases, there was a span of 10 bases. Germline values: CDR1 SGHAT, CDR2 FQNNGV. The CDR3 is 14 residues long. In DNA form, the CDR3 reads TGTGCCAGCAGCTCCTTTGACAACAATCAGCCCCAGCATTTT. Amino acid sequence: CASSSFDNNQPQHF.

J is TRBJ2-7 and V is TRBV5-1; 7 bases are a match to TRBD1. Germline CDR1 SGHRS, CDR2 YFSETQ. This CDR3 spans 15 amino acids. The trim removed 4 bases at V and 2 bases at J, leaving 9 bases unmatched. The CDR3 DNA is TGCGCCAGCAGCACCGGGACAGCGCGTACCTACGAGCAGTACTTC. Protein product: CASSTGTARTYEQYF.

This chain links TRBV7-3 with TRBJ2-3; D is uncertain. This CDR3 is built from 13 residues. V shed 5 bases and J shed 5 bases, with 11 bases lying between them. Germline V CDR1 and CDR2: SGHTA, FQGTGA. CDR3 bases: TGTGCCAGCAGCCCAACGCAGAAAGATACGCAGTATTTT. Protein product: CASSPTQKDTQYF.

V is TRBV18 and J is TRBJ2-6; D might be TRBD1 (7 bases). Germline CDR1 KGHSH, CDR2 LQKENI. V was trimmed by 3 bases and J by 0 bases, leaving 24 bases between them. The CDR3 contains 21 residues. The CDR3 nucleotides read TGTGCCAGCTCACCCCGGGGCCGACAGGGAGGCAAAACCTCTGGGGCCAACGTCCTGACTTTC. Amino acid sequence: CASSPRGRQGGKTSGANVLTF.

This chain links TRBV7-9 with TRBJ2-1, with TRBD1 matching 7 bases. Unmatched junction bases numbered 4, after V lost 5 bases and J lost 6 bases. Germline V lookup: CDR1 SEHNR, CDR2 FQNEAQ (reference sequence). The CDR3 is made up of 13 amino acids. CDR3 protein: CASSPTGPNEQFF. The CDR3 DNA follows: TGTGCCAGCAGCCCGACAGGGCCCAATGAGCAGTTCTTC.

The CDR3 nucleotides are TGTGCCAGCAGCGTACACCGTGACTCCCCAAACGCCTACAATGAGCAGTTCTTC. Amino acids: CASSVHRDSPNAYNEQFF. The chain employs TRBV9 and TRBJ2-1; D is ambiguous. Germline values: CDR1 SGDLS, CDR2 YYNGEE. V was clipped by 1 base and J by 2 bases, with 19 bases between them. The CDR3 spans 18 residues.

The rearrangement uses TRBV6-5 and TRBJ1-2; the match to TRBD1 covers 8 bases. The germline CDR1 and CDR2 sequences are MNHEY and SVGAGI. Trimming took 2 bases from V and 8 from J; bases not matched to a gene: 10. This CDR3 comprises 15 residues. Here the CDR3 DNA reads TGTGCCAGCAGTTACGGAGCAGGGGGCCCGGGGGGCTACACCTTC. It encodes CASSYGAGGPGGYTF.